The present T cell receptor (beta chain) was sequenced within a study of blood T cell repertoires in COVID-19. Overall study: Samples of COVID-19 (acute and convalescent) were obtained from the United States, Italy and Spain.

TCRdb's table, derived via immunoSEQ multiplex PCR, lists solely in-frame clones and lacks some. The sample includes 430,000 or so clones, over 75% of them seen just once. Clinical histories supplied by participants themselves formed the basis of cohort assignment. The junction had 12 bases not matched to a gene; V was cut back by 9 bases and J by 10 bases. CDR3 length: 12 amino acids. CDR1 is SGDLS, CDR2 YYNGEE, per germline. The sample comprised PBMCs or T cells enriched from blood (not recorded which). The sequence was collected from a woman in her 40s who had recovered from COVID-19. The chain joins TRBV9 to TRBJ2-5; 7 bases align to TRBD2. In DNA form, the CDR3 reads TGTGCCAACTCCCAGGTCTGGGGGGGCCAGTACTTC. Residues: CANSQVWGGQYF.